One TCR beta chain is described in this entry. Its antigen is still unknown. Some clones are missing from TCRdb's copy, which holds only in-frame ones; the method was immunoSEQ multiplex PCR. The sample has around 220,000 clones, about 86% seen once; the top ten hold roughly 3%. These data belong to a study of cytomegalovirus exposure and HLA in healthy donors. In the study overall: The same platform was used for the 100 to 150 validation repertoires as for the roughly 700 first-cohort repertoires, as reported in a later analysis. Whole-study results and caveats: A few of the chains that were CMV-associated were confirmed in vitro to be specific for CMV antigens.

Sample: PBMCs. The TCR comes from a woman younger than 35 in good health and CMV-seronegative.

CDR3 in DNA: TGTGCCAGCAGCAGAGTGACAGCTAACTATGGCTACACCTTC. Translation gives CASSRVTANYGYTF. This sequence joins TRBV7-2 and TRBJ1-2; maybe TRBD1 (5 bases). The V end lost 5 bases, the J end lost 0 bases, and 10 bases lay between the germline ends. Germline V CDR1 and CDR2: SGHTA, FQGNSA. The CDR3 has 14 amino acids.